This TCR beta chain was identified in a study of blood T cell repertoires in COVID-19 (dated by TCRdb to 2018 to 2021). Study-wide context: Collaborator samples came from the United States, Italy and Spain and covered acute and convalescent phases of COVID-19. Subjects who had been exposed to COVID-19, were actively infected with it, or had recovered from it provided the deeply sampled blood TCRbeta repertoires that made up the dataset. A de-identified subject ID, COVID-19 status, age in years and sex were almost always included in the sample metadata. The samples were drawn from two sources: the first 160 participants of the ongoing ImmuneRACE study, and 1,000 to 1,500 subjects contributed by 6 global collaborators. The repertoires were released in a freely available public database intended as a resource for research on the immune response to SARS-CoV-2. The prospective study material was composed of cDNA or gDNA derived from T cells, B-cell-depleted T cells, or PBMCs. Where available, HLA class I and class II types were taken from metadata supplied by the sample provider and were not determined by assay-based typing. Broader findings and caveats from the paper: The quantity of clinical and demographic metadata differed by source and by participant and was supplied without curation.

Remarks on this clone: Its binding antigen is unknown. One base away there is no much larger clone; base qualities are not given.

TCRbeta CDR3 regions were amplified from genomic DNA using the immunoSEQ Assay, a bias-controlled multiplex PCR. The paper's processing steps were these. Within the assay, amplification of reference gene primers was used to estimate how many nucleated cells each sample contained. Sequence reads were collapsed and filtered to measure the absolute abundance of every unique TCRbeta CDR3 rearrangement. For each sample, productive Simpson clonality was calculated as the square root of Simpson's diversity index across productive rearrangements. Entries here come from immuneACCESS through TCRdb and include only in-frame sequences with V and J called. Some clones fail to appear in such tables; in the studies checked, an unresolved V gene covers under half of the shortfall, and the cause of the remainder is unknown. V, J and clone size were drawn from that table, and D and trimming were deduced from the DNA. This sample has 400,000 or so clones in its table, and 80% to 95% of those were observed once. About 0.57% of the sample goes to the ten largest clones.

Enrolling through a virtual design, the prospective study's participants ranged in age from roughly 18 to 89 years and lived across 20 to 30 United States geographic areas. To assign participants to cohorts, the prospective study relied on clinical history that participants themselves reported in a screening survey and a study questionnaire. Recovered participants in ImmuneRACE Cohort 3 were defined as having two consecutive negative NP/OP PCR tests, clearance from a healthcare professional, or resolution of symptoms. In the prospective study, whole blood, serum and a nasopharyngeal or oropharyngeal swab were collected from each participant by mobile phlebotomists. Over a roughly 2-month period, participants in the prospective study had the option of providing additional blood draws and questionnaires. Prospective study blood samples were shipped either frozen or at room temperature before DNA extraction.

Trimming accounts for 5 bases at V and 10 bases at J, while the number of junction bases matched to no gene is 9. CDR1 and CDR2 are read off the germline V gene as SNHLY and FYNNEI. Spanning cysteine to phenylalanine, the CDR3 consists of 15 amino acids. Kept here is only the CDR3 DNA, which spans 45 bases and is read in frame from base 1. This TCR was sampled from a man in his late teens or twenties who had recovered from COVID-19. The sample taken for sequencing was PBMCs or T cells enriched from blood (not recorded which). The sequence links TRBV2 to TRBJ1-4; 11 central nucleotides agree with TRBD1. Here the CDR3 is given as CASSSRDRGMAKLFF. The DNA sequence follows: TGTGCCAGCAGTTCACGGGACAGGGGGATGGCAAAACTGTTTTTT.